The text below deals with one TCR beta chain. As yet, its antigen is unknown. This specimen belongs to a study of cytomegalovirus exposure and HLA in healthy donors. The study, taken as a whole, reports: CMV antigen specificity of a few CMV-associated chains was confirmed in vitro.

Assay: immunoSEQ multiplex PCR; the TCRdb copy retains only in-frame clones and omits some. The profile shows about 66,000 clones, 90% to 97% of them singletons. The receptor comes from a man aged 18 to 29 in good health and CMV-seronegative. The sample consisted of PBMCs.

The CDR3 DNA is TGTGCCAGCAGCAAAGACGGGAACTACGAGCAGTACTTC. The encoded protein is CASSKDGNYEQYF. V is TRBV7-9 and J is TRBJ2-7; possible D gene TRBD2, 5 bases. Germline V gene lookup returns CDR1 SEHNR and CDR2 FQNEAQ (reference sequence). Trimming stripped 5 bases from V and 3 bases from J, with 11 bases between. The CDR3 length is 13 residues.